These 14 T cell receptor beta chains came from one sample sequenced in a study of CD8+CD57+ T cells in acquired aplastic anemia. The TCR beta profiling, which covered VDJ combination and CDR3 sequence, was carried out using genomic DNA as the template. TCRdb used MiXCR to reprocess the reads, holding one entry per CDR3 protein. The repertoire holds around 68,000 distinct CDR3 sequences, with 45% to 55% as singletons. The sequencing sample was made of sorted CD4+, CD8+, or CD8+CD57+ T cells (not recorded which) from PBMCs. Receptors were obtained from a human donor in good health, serving as a control.

The chain links TRBV10-1 to TRBJ2-7, with 8 bases fitting TRBD1. Losses at the gene ends were 5 bases for V and 6 bases for J; bases not matched to a gene: 9. In germline, CDR1 is WNHNN, CDR2 SYGVQD (reference sequence). The CDR3 runs 14 residues. CDR3 in DNA: TGCGCCAGCAGTAGGACAGGGAGTCCTCGCGAGCAGTACTTC. This codes for CASSRTGSPREQYF.

The chain has TRBV7-2 and TRBJ2-7, with D uncertain. Germline V lookup: CDR1 SGHTA, CDR2 FQGNSA. The CDR3 is 12 residues long. Trimming cost V 6 bases and J 4 bases, with 10 bases left between them. The chain's CDR3 is CASSFSQYEQYF. CDR3 bases: TGTGCCAGCAGTTTTAGCCAGTACGAGCAGTACTTC.

This clonotype has ten or more counts. The CDR3 DNA sequence: TGTGCCAGCAGTCCTAGCGGAGAGACCCAGTACTTC. It is translated as CASSPSGETQYF. The chain has TRBV12-3 or TRBV12-4 and TRBJ2-5, with TRBD2 matching 7 bases. J gave up 4 bases and V 5 bases, and 1 base lay outside the gene matches. The CDR3 has 12 residues.

The V and J genes are TRBV2 and TRBJ2-7; no clear D. This CDR3 spans 13 amino acids. Germline V gives CDR1 SNHLY, CDR2 FYNNEI. V was trimmed by 8 bases and J by 2 bases, leaving 13 bases between them. The chain's CDR3 is CASGTTEAYEQYF. In DNA form, the CDR3 reads TGTGCCAGCGGAACTACAGAGGCCTACGAGCAGTACTTC.

The chain links TRBV19 to TRBJ1-1, with no clear D. CDR1 is LNHDA and CDR2 is SQIVND in the germline V gene (reference sequence). Trimming took 3 bases from V and 8 from J, leaving 7 bases between them. The CDR3 is made up of 11 amino acids. CDR3 amino acids: CASSMYGEAFF. DNA of the CDR3: TGTGCCAGTAGTATGTACGGCGAAGCTTTCTTT.

Turning to this clonotype: A much larger clone lies one base from this, so it may be a read error. This rearrangement joins TRBV6-1 to TRBJ2-1, with TRBD1 matching 8 bases. Germline CDR1 and CDR2: MNHNS and SASEGT. The trim removed 0 bases at V and 6 bases at J, leaving 13 bases unmatched. The CDR3 loop spans 18 amino acids. CDR3 DNA: TGTGCCAGCAGTGAAGCGCTTCGGGGGACAGGTTATTCCAATGAGCAGTTCTTC. It translates to CASSEALRGTGYSNEQFF.

This chain joins TRBV5-1 and TRBJ1-1; TRBD1 agrees at 7 bases. CDR1 is SGHRS and CDR2 is YFSETQ in the germline V gene. The length of the CDR3 is 15 residues. V was clipped by 0 bases and J by 1 base; unmatched bases: 3. The CDR3 loop reads CASSLEGGQNTEAFF. In DNA, the CDR3 is TGCGCCAGCAGCTTGGAAGGGGGCCAGAACACTGAAGCTTTCTTT. Full variable domain (outside the CDR3, taken from reference TRBV5-1 and TRBJ1-1): KAGVTQTPRYLIKTRGQQVTLSCSPISGHRSVSWYQQTPGQGLQFLFEYFSETQRNKGNFPGRFSGRQFSNSRSEMNVSTLELGDSALYLCASSLEGGQNTEAFFGQGTRLTVV.

The chain carries TRBV7-2 and TRBJ2-7; 9 bases map to TRBD2. Germline V gives CDR1 SGHTA, CDR2 FQGNSA. The CDR3 is 15 amino acids. The CDR3 loop reads CASGLAGAGYHEQYV. CDR3 coding DNA: TGTGCCAGCGGCTTAGCGGGGGCGGGGTACCACGAGCAGTACGTC.

By share of the sample, this clonotype is medium-sized. The genes are TRBV10-2 and TRBJ2-1; 8 bases match TRBD2. Per germline, CDR1 WSHSY and CDR2 SAAADI. The V gene end was trimmed by 8 bases and the J gene end by 5 bases; junction bases not matched to a gene: 11. This CDR3 comprises 15 residues. CDR3 amino acids: CASRISGLGHNEQFF. For the CDR3, the DNA is TGCGCCAGCCGCATATCGGGACTAGGTCACAATGAGCAGTTCTTC.

J is TRBJ2-7 and V is TRBV15, with D unclear. CDR1 is LNHNV and CDR2 is YYDKDF in the germline V gene (reference sequence). This CDR3 is built from 16 residues. V dropped 3 bases and J dropped 2 bases, with 17 bases sitting between them. CDR3 coding DNA: TGTGCCACCAGCAGCTTAGGTTTGACGGTTACCTACGAGCAGTACTTC. It translates to CATSSLGLTVTYEQYF. Full variable domain (rest looked up from reference TRBV15 and TRBJ2-7): DAMVIQNPRYQVTQFGKPVTLSCSQTLNHNVMYWYQQKSSQAPKLLFHYYDKDFNNEADTPDNFQSRRPNTSFCFLDIRSPGLGDTAMYLCATSSLGLTVTYEQYFGPGTRLTVT.

J is TRBJ1-3 and V is TRBV20-1, with 8 bases aligning to TRBD1. Losses at the gene ends were 3 bases for V and 3 bases for J; bases not matched to a gene: 4. CDR1 and CDR2 from the germline V gene are DFQATT and SNEGSKA (reference sequence). The CDR3 consists of 14 residues. The CDR3 DNA is TGCAGTGCTAGCGGGACAGGTCGTGGAAACACCATATATTTT. Translated, it gives CSASGTGRGNTIYF.

There are many counts of this clonotype. The chain links TRBV6-2 or TRBV6-3 to TRBJ1-5, with 12 positions matching TRBD1. The CDR3 is 19 residues long. V lost 2 bases and J lost 0; bases outside the gene matches: 8. CDR1 is MNHEY, CDR2 SVGEGT, per germline. The CDR3 region has the DNA TGTGCCAGCAGTTACCGAGGGACAGGGGGCTTTTATAGCAATCAGCCCCAGCATTTT. This gives the protein CASSYRGTGGFYSNQPQHF.

The J gene is TRBJ1-2, the V gene TRBV2; tentative D call: TRBD1 (6 bases). The CDR3 has 14 residues. The germline gives CDR1 SNHLY, CDR2 FYNNEI. V lost 6 bases and J 4 bases, leaving 15 bases between the germline ends. The CDR3 sequence is CASSAEGGGYGYTF. The DNA for the CDR3 is TGTGCCAGCAGCGCAGAAGGGGGTGGCTATGGCTACACCTTC.

In this sample, this clonotype turned up a few times. The chain uses TRBV19 and TRBJ2-5, with TRBD1 matching over 7 bases. Germline trimming cut 7 bases from V and 5 bases from J; bases unmatched to any gene: 10. CDR3 length equals 14 residues. In germline, CDR1 is LNHDA, CDR2 SQIVND (reference sequence). CDR3 residues: CASNSGTERETQYF. CDR3 nucleotide sequence: TGTGCCAGTAATAGTGGGACAGAACGGGAGACCCAGTACTTC.